Described below is a single TCR beta chain sequence and its context. The method was immunoSEQ multiplex PCR; TCRdb's version includes in-frame clones alone and lacks a portion of them. The sample shows around 46,000 clones, about nine tenths of them seen only once. The trim removed 10 bases at V and 3 bases at J, leaving 10 bases unmatched. CDR3 length: 17 residues. Germline V lookup: CDR1 MDHEN, CDR2 SYDVKM. This entry belongs to a study of blood T cell repertoires in COVID-19. The wider study: Nucleic acid was either cDNA or gDNA, and it came from T cells, B-cell-depleted T cells, or PBMCs.

Sample: peripheral blood. This TCR was sampled from a human donor in a cohort sampled during active COVID-19. V and J are TRBV28 and TRBJ2-6; the match to TRBD1 covers 12 bases. In DNA form, the CDR3 reads TGTGCCACTTCCCCCGGGACAGGGGGCTTTGGGGCCAACGTCCTGACTTTC. Translating gives CATSPGTGGFGANVLTF.